The present TCR beta chain was sequenced within a study of cytomegalovirus exposure and HLA in healthy donors. Primers: 60 Vbeta forward and 13 Jbeta reverse. Assay: immunoSEQ multiplex PCR; the TCRdb copy retains only in-frame clones and omits some. The top ten hold 1.5% to 2.5% of the sample, which has roughly 250,000 clones, 84% seen once. As for this clone: The antigen is not known.

Findings and limits, study-wide: Versus the roughly 670-donor mean, an Asian-associated ancestry cluster reportedly showed fewer N-insertions in a later analysis. Cytomegalovirus-associated status was assigned to about 160 TCR beta chains. Upon later analysis, HLA-associated TCR beta chains proved more clonally expanded than other, equally common chains.

What was sequenced was PBMCs. This sequence originates from a woman aged 40 to 50 in good health and CMV-seropositive.

CDR3 sequence: CASSARTGRNTEAFF. The DNA for the CDR3 is TGTGCCAGCAGCGCCCGGACAGGGAGGAACACTGAAGCTTTCTTT. The chain recombines TRBV7-9 with TRBJ1-1; TRBD1 matches at 8 bases. This CDR3 is 15 amino acids long. V shed 5 bases, J shed 1 base, and the junction held 6 bases outside the gene matches. Germline CDR1 reads SEHNR; CDR2 reads FQNEAQ (reference sequence).